The 7 T cell receptor beta chains presented below share a single source sample, sequenced in a study of identical twins. MiXCR was run by TCRdb on the 5' RACE reads, yielding one entry per CDR3 protein. The data hold under 900,000 distinct CDR3 sequences, with over 9% observed a single time. These sequences were also reported in another study, on yellow fever vaccine responses in identical twins.

The source material was PBMCs. The source is a young woman in good health.

Only a few counts were recorded for this clonotype. The CDR3 protein is CASSLSLSGSSDTQYF. The CDR3 bases are TGTGCCAGCAGCTTATCCCTTAGCGGTTCGTCGGATACGCAGTATTTT. The chain joins TRBV7-9 to TRBJ2-3; perhaps TRBD2 as D (6 bases). Germline CDR1 SEHNR, CDR2 FQNEAQ (reference sequence). Trimming took off 2 bases at V and 6 bases at J, with 18 bases between the two ends. This CDR3 is 16 amino acids long.

The chain has TRBV15 and TRBJ2-6; no clear D. V shed 4 bases and J shed 0 bases, with 10 bases lying between them. Germline CDR1 is LNHNV and CDR2 is YYDKDF (reference sequence). The CDR3 loop spans 16 amino acids. The CDR3 reads CATSTLVNSGANVLTF. The DNA for the CDR3 is TGTGCCACCAGCACCCTAGTTAACTCTGGGGCCAACGTCCTGACTTTC. The full variable domain, in which reference TRBV15 and TRBJ2-6 provide the parts outside the CDR3, is DAMVIQNPRYQVTQFGKPVTLSCSQTLNHNVMYWYQQKSSQAPKLLFHYYDKDFNNEADTPDNFQSRRPNTSFCFLDIRSPGLGDTAMYLCATSTLVNSGANVLTFGAGSRLTVL.

This clonotype occurred a few times. This chain joins TRBV27 and TRBJ2-7, with D tentatively TRBD1 (5 bases). Germline CDR1 reads MNHEY; CDR2 reads SMNVEV (reference sequence). V lost 5 bases and J lost 7, with 18 bases in between. The CDR3 runs 14 residues. The CDR3 nucleotides read TGTGCCAGCAGTCCGTTAACTCCTGCAGGGGAGCAGTACGTC. Residues: CASSPLTPAGEQYV.

This clonotype was found a few times. The chain has TRBV10-3 and TRBJ2-3, with 8 bases identical to TRBD2. The CDR3 loop spans 17 amino acids. Germline V gene lookup returns CDR1 ENHRY and CDR2 SYGVKD. V lost 2 bases to trimming and J lost 5 bases; unmatched junction nucleotides: 12. CDR3: CAISEPSRRGVKDTQYF. The CDR3 DNA reads as TGTGCCATCAGTGAGCCTTCTCGGCGGGGGGTGAAAGATACGCAGTATTTT.

This clonotype showed up just a few times. This sequence joins TRBV4-2 and TRBJ1-5; D ambiguous. The CDR3 loop spans 15 amino acids. Trimming shortened V by 0 bases and J by 3 bases, and 9 bases separated the two germline ends. Germline CDR1 is LGHNA and CDR2 is YNFKEQ. CDR3 sequence (DNA): TGTGCCAGCAGCCAAGACTTTCAGGCCAATCAGCCCCAGCATTTT. Encoded protein: CASSQDFQANQPQHF.

The V and J genes are TRBV5-1 and TRBJ2-6; D remains unclear. V was clipped by 4 bases and J by 1 base, with 18 bases between them. CDR1 is SGHRS, CDR2 YFSETQ, per germline. The CDR3 runs to 18 residues. CDR3 amino acids: CASSGDPRIPSGANVLTF. As DNA, the CDR3 is TGCGCCAGCAGCGGTGACCCTCGAATTCCTTCTGGGGCCAACGTCCTGACTTTC.

This clonotype came up a few times. V and J are TRBV20-1 and TRBJ2-1; D is ambiguous. The germline gives CDR1 DFQATT, CDR2 SNEGSKA (reference sequence). Trimming took off 1 base at V and 6 bases at J, with 13 bases between the two ends. This CDR3 is 14 amino acids long. The CDR3 DNA is TGCAGTGCTAGAGTTATGGGTCGTGGCAATGAGCAGTTCTTC. Translated, it gives CSARVMGRGNEQFF.